The 12 T cell receptor beta chains given below trace back to one sample, sequenced in a study of CD4 T cells in relation to SARS-CoV-2 and coronaviruses. Measured with immunoSEQ multiplex PCR; TCRdb has only the in-frame clones, and not every one. Of tens of thousands of clones in the sample, roughly 94% were seen once. Sequencing was performed on naive CD4+ T cells from PBMCs. Subset meaning: naive CD4+ T cells isolated by negative enrichment. The receptors derive from an adult with COVID-19.

The V gene is TRBV2, the J gene TRBJ2-7; no definite D call. CDR1 is SNHLY, CDR2 FYNNEI, per germline. This CDR3 has 13 residues. V lost 3 bases, J lost 2 bases, and 8 bases lay in between. The CDR3 DNA reads as TGTGCCAGCAGTGATCCAACCGCCTACGAGCAGTACTTC. Translated: CASSDPTAYEQYF.

V gene TRBV7-5 combines with J gene TRBJ1-1; the table's D call of TRBD1 was not tested on the DNA. TRBV7-5 is labeled a pseudogene. This CDR3 comprises 16 residues. The CDR3, as DNA: TGTGCCAGAAGCTTAGAAAGGGACAGGGGTGTCTCTGAAGCTTTCTTT. Residues: CARSLERDRGVSEAFF.

This sequence joins TRBV2 and TRBJ1-1, with D possibly TRBD1 on 6 matching bases. The CDR3 totals 15 residues. In germline, CDR1 is SNHLY, CDR2 FYNNEI. V was cut by 6 bases and J by 5 bases, with 19 bases left in between. The CDR3 DNA follows: TGTGCCAGCAGAGGGACAACTACCTCGGGGACTGAAGCTTTCTTT. Translation gives CASRGTTTSGTEAFF.

The V and J genes are TRBV7-9 and TRBJ1-2; TRBD1 aligns across 10 bases. V lost 3 bases and J lost 5; bases outside the gene matches: 9. The CDR3 runs 16 residues. Germline assignment: CDR1 SEHNR and CDR2 FQNEAQ (reference sequence). The CDR3 DNA sequence: TGTGCCAGCAGCTTTAGGGGACAGGGGTATGAATATGGCTACACCTTC. Its translation is CASSFRGQGYEYGYTF.

The gene calls are TRBV6-5 and TRBJ2-1; TRBD2 might be the D (6 bases). Per the germline V gene, CDR1 is MNHEY and CDR2 is SVGAGI. V dropped 8 bases and J dropped 0 bases, with 8 bases sitting between them. CDR3 length equals 13 residues. The CDR3 protein is CASGRSSYNEQFF. The CDR3 nucleotides read TGTGCCAGCGGGAGGAGCTCCTACAATGAGCAGTTCTTC.

A word on this clone: An end of the junction differs from the germline gene, which may be a read error. The rearrangement joins TRBV19 to TRBJ2-3; 9 bases agree with TRBD1. Germline CDR1 reads LNHDA; CDR2 reads SQIVND (reference sequence). The CDR3 loop spans 14 amino acids. CDR3 region: CASSIPRGTGYRVF. DNA for the CDR3: TGTGCCAGTAGTATTCCCCGCGGGACAGGGTATCGAGTTTTT.

The rearrangement links TRBV14 to TRBJ2-5; possibly TRBD1 for D (6 bases). Germline V gene sequence: CDR1 SGHDN, CDR2 FVKESK. V was cut by 1 base and J by 4 bases, with 16 bases left in between. CDR3 length: 16 residues. The CDR3 DNA reads TGTGCCAGCAGCCAAGGGAGACCGGGACATCGAGAGACCCAGTACTTC. The encoded protein is CASSQGRPGHRETQYF.

The V and J genes are TRBV15 and TRBJ1-2, with D hard to call. Germline-derived CDR1 and CDR2 are LNHNV and YYDKDF (reference sequence). The CDR3 length is 12 residues. V gave up 2 bases and J gave up 3 bases, with 4 bases separating them. The CDR3 DNA follows: TGTGCCACCAGCAGATCTTACTATGGCTACACCTTC. This sequence encodes CATSRSYYGYTF.

This rearrangement joins TRBV10-3 to TRBJ2-3; tentatively, D is TRBD2 (5 bases). The germline V gene encodes CDR1 ENHRY and CDR2 SYGVKD. The CDR3 has 14 amino acids. Trimming left V 4 bases short and J 5 bases short, with 13 bases between. CDR3 sequence (DNA): TGTGCCATCAGTGGGACTCCCTCCGAAGATACGCAGTATTTT. This translates into CAISGTPSEDTQYF.

This rearrangement joins TRBV3-1 (or the pseudogene TRBV3-2) to TRBJ2-3, with D possibly matching TRBD2 (6 bases). V gave up 4 bases and J gave up 2 bases, with 13 bases separating them. The germline CDR1 and CDR2 sequences are LGHDT and YNNKEL (reference sequence). This CDR3 is 15 amino acids long. CDR3 coding DNA: TGTGCCAGCAGCCCCCGGGACTCACTCACAGATACGCAGTATTTT. Amino acid sequence: CASSPRDSLTDTQYF.

The chain has TRBV5-4 and TRBJ2-5; D gene unclear. Trimming cost V 3 bases and J 5 bases, with 14 bases left between them. Germline lookup yields CDR1 SGHNT and CDR2 YYREEE (reference sequence). This CDR3 has 14 residues. CDR3 loop: CASSSPDGWETQYF. CDR3 bases: TGTGCCAGCAGCTCACCTGACGGCTGGGAGACCCAGTACTTC.

V is TRBV7-9 and J is TRBJ2-3, with D possibly TRBD2 on 5 matching bases. V was shortened by 4 bases and J by 10 bases, with 18 bases between the two germline ends. CDR1 and CDR2 (germline): SEHNR, FQNEAQ (reference sequence). The CDR3 length is 14 residues. CDR3 residues: CASSSNLWGSAQYF. In DNA form, the CDR3 reads TGTGCCAGCAGCTCGAATCTGTGGGGTAGCGCGCAGTATTTT.